This TCR beta chain was captured by sequencing in a study of blood T cell repertoires in COVID-19. Study details: Sample material is recorded as cDNA or gDNA derived from T cells, B-cell-depleted T cells, or PBMCs.

V was trimmed by 0 bases and J by 0 bases, leaving 13 bases between them. This CDR3 has 17 amino acids. Germline V gene data show CDR1 as SGHDT and CDR2 as YYEEEE. The repertoire was sequenced with immunoSEQ multiplex PCR; TCRdb's copy has only in-frame clones and lacks some. The table has approximately 170,000 clones, 80% to 85% seen once. The receptor was derived from a woman in her 70s with COVID-19, enrolled during active disease. The sample was peripheral blood. The chain is built from TRBV5-6 and TRBJ1-3; no reliable D call. The CDR3 DNA is TGTGCCAGCAGCTTGGGTCCCCCAACCAGCTCTGGAAACACCATATATTTT. It is translated as CASSLGPPTSSGNTIYF.